The 7 T cell receptor beta chains below come from one sample, sequenced in a study of T cell changes during pregnancy in multiple sclerosis. Data came from immunoSEQ multiplex PCR; TCRdb stores just in-frame clones and leaves some out. The sample yields about 110,000 clones, roughly nine tenths seen once. Sequenced material: peripheral blood, taken in the third trimester of pregnancy. The receptor source for this set is a female donor with multiple sclerosis, enrolled in a pregnancy study.

About this clone: The conserved final phenylalanine or tryptophan is absent from the CDR3, which likely points to a read error. V gene TRBV29-1 combines with J gene TRBJ1-1; D is unclear. The CDR3 spans 14 residues. Germline CDR1 reads SQVTM; CDR2 reads ANQGSEA. V lost 2 bases and J lost 5, with 15 bases in between. The CDR3 protein is CSVEILGGRTEAFL. The CDR3, as DNA: TGCAGCGTTGAAATCCTCGGTGGTCGTACTGAAGCTTTCCTT.

This clone has just one count. At one of its ends the junction is not consistent with the germline gene, which may arise from a read error. V is TRBV4-1 and J is TRBJ2-1; 15 bases match TRBD2. This CDR3 spans 17 amino acids. The germline V gene has CDR1 MGHRA and CDR2 YSYEKL. Written as DNA, the CDR3 is TGCGCCAGCAGCCAACTGAGCGGGACTAGCGGGAGGAATGAGCGGTTCTTC. Translating it yields CASSQLSGTSGRNERFF.

The chain has TRBV5-5 and TRBJ2-3, with D possibly being TRBD1 (7 bases). Germline V gives CDR1 SGHKS, CDR2 YYEKEE (reference sequence). V was pared by 1 base and J by 0 bases, with 12 bases between. The CDR3 runs 16 residues. CDR3 region: CASSLQAGGSTDTQYF. The CDR3 DNA sequence: TGTGCCAGCAGCTTGCAGGCAGGGGGGAGCACAGATACGCAGTATTTT.

This clone was seen once. The chain combines TRBV6-6 with TRBJ2-1; D is unresolved. Trimming removed 2 bases from V and 10 bases from J, with 6 bases in between. This CDR3 region has 11 residues. Germline CDR1 MNHNY, CDR2 SVGAGI (reference sequence). CDR3 in amino acids: CASSYGREQFF. Here the CDR3 DNA reads TGTGCCAGCAGTTACGGGCGCGAGCAGTTCTTC.

The chain links TRBV6-5 to TRBJ2-3; 9 bases match TRBD1. The germline V gene has CDR1 MNHEY and CDR2 SVGAGI. V was clipped by 6 bases and J by 3 bases; unmatched bases: 7. This CDR3 contains 15 residues. The CDR3 DNA sequence: TGTGCCAGCAGCTCAGCCGGACAGGGGACAGATACGCAGTATTTT. It codes for CASSSAGQGTDTQYF.

This chain joins TRBV2 and TRBJ1-2; 9 positions agree with TRBD1. Unmatched junction bases numbered 6, after V lost 3 bases and J lost 7 bases. Germline CDR1 SNHLY, CDR2 FYNNEI. The CDR3 loop spans 14 amino acids. CDR3 sequence (DNA): TGTGCCAGCAGTGAGTTACAGGGGGCGAGTGGCTACACCTTC. Translated, it gives CASSELQGASGYTF.

J is TRBJ1-5 and V is TRBV2; 8 nucleotides agree with TRBD1. There are 15 residues in the CDR3. Losses at the gene ends were 6 bases for V and 4 bases for J; bases not matched to a gene: 8. The V gene's germline CDR1 is SNHLY and CDR2 FYNNEI. Here the CDR3 reads CASRDHWTGNQPQHF. The DNA for the CDR3 is TGTGCCAGCAGGGACCATTGGACAGGGAATCAGCCCCAGCATTTT.